This T cell receptor (beta chain) was documented in a study of regulatory and conventional T cells in RAG deficiency. Overall study findings and caveats: Other subsets showed approximately 10-fold reductions, but Treg unique TCR beta sequences fell roughly 93-fold in these patients.

The sorted conventional CD4+ T cells were CD25-low and CD127-high, with genomic DNA sequenced. On this clone: What it binds is not known.

The repertoire was sequenced with immunoSEQ multiplex PCR; TCRdb's copy has only in-frame clones and lacks some. Here the sample spans around 25,000 clones, 95% to 97% being singletons. After removal of 2 bases from V and 0 bases from J, the junction contained 12 bases not matched to a gene. The CDR3 has 21 amino acids. Germline V gene lookup returns CDR1 MDHEN and CDR2 SYDVKM. The data also belong to a second study, concerning regulatory T cells. That report adds: The PCR used 52 TRBV and 13 TRBJ primers. Skewed V and J usage and few unique V-J pairs marked patient repertoires, most in Tregs.

The chain couples TRBV28 to TRBJ2-1; 14 positions match TRBD2. This TCR derives from a human donor in good health. The sample was CD25- CD4+ T cells sorted from blood. Here the CDR3 reads CASSLGGLAGALRPSYNEQFF. CDR3 coding DNA: TGTGCCAGCAGTTTAGGGGGACTAGCGGGGGCCCTAAGACCCTCCTACAATGAGCAGTTCTTC.